The 8 T cell receptor beta chains below all came from one sample that was sequenced in a study of T cell changes during pregnancy in multiple sclerosis. TCRdb's copy holds only in-frame clones and misses some; the assay was immunoSEQ multiplex PCR. The table has about 72,000 clones, roughly 91% seen once. This specimen was peripheral blood, taken in the third trimester of pregnancy. These receptors were collected from a female donor in good health, enrolled as a control in a pregnancy study.

The rearrangement uses TRBV18 and TRBJ2-5, with 8 bases lining up with TRBD1. V shed 1 base, J shed 1 base, and the junction held 2 bases outside the gene matches. Germline lookup yields CDR1 KGHSH and CDR2 LQKENI. The CDR3 has 15 residues. The CDR3, as DNA: TGTGCCAGCTCACCACTTGGACAGGGCCAAGAGACCCAGTACTTC. Translating gives CASSPLGQGQETQYF.

V gene TRBV19 combines with J gene TRBJ1-5; weak D call: TRBD1 (6 bases). Germline V gives CDR1 LNHDA, CDR2 SQIVND (reference sequence). V was shortened by 5 bases and J by 5 bases, with 16 bases between the two germline ends. The CDR3 contains 15 residues. The CDR3 region has the DNA TGTGCCAGTAGTCCGCCGGGGGGGGGCGATCAGCCCCAGCATTTT. It translates to CASSPPGGGDQPQHF.

The chain couples TRBV19 to TRBJ1-1; 8 bases match TRBD1. CDR3 length: 15 residues. Germline CDR1 and CDR2: LNHDA and SQIVND (reference sequence). The trim removed 1 base at V and 5 bases at J, leaving 6 bases unmatched. As DNA, the CDR3 is TGTGCCAGTAGTATAGGTCCTACAGGGGGGACTGAAGCTTTCTTT. This translates into CASSIGPTGGTEAFF.

The chain carries TRBV5-8 and TRBJ1-3, with 7 positions matching TRBD1. CDR3 length: 16 residues. Germline values: CDR1 SGHTS, CDR2 YDEGEE. Trimming took 6 bases from V and 0 from J; bases not matched to a gene: 9. The CDR3 DNA follows: TGTGCCAGCACCTATATTGACAGGGTCTCTGGAAACACCATATATTTT. The encoded protein is CASTYIDRVSGNTIYF.

This sequence joins TRBV6-5 and TRBJ2-7; TRBD1 aligns across 7 bases. This CDR3 comprises 15 residues. CDR1 and CDR2 (germline): MNHEY, SVGAGI. V dropped 3 bases and J dropped 1; count of bases not matched to a gene: 6. The CDR3 DNA reads as TGTGCCAGCAGTTATGTTCCGGGACAGTCCTACGAGCAGTACTTC. It translates to CASSYVPGQSYEQYF.

The CDR3 reads CASSLALTGGGEKLFF. The CDR3 bases are TGCGCCAGCAGCCTGGCCCTGACAGGAGGTGGCGAAAAACTGTTTTTT. This rearrangement joins TRBV5-1 to TRBJ1-4; D is possibly TRBD1 (6 bases). This CDR3 has 16 residues. In germline, CDR1 is SGHRS, CDR2 YFSETQ. The germline V and J ends were trimmed by 4 bases and 8 bases, with 21 bases remaining between them.

This sequence joins TRBV5-5 and TRBJ2-7; a weak D match, TRBD2 (6 bases). The CDR3 sequence is 14 residues long. The V and J ends lost 4 bases and 5 bases respectively, with 16 bases between them. Germline assignment: CDR1 SGHKS and CDR2 YYEKEE (reference sequence). The CDR3 DNA sequence: TGTGCCAGCAGCCTGACTAGTACAAGCAACGAGCAGTACTTC. As protein: CASSLTSTSNEQYF.

The V call is TRBV9, the J call TRBJ2-7; 7 bases align to TRBD2. Germline-derived CDR1 and CDR2 are SGDLS and YYNGEE. CDR3 length: 16 residues. V trimming: 2 bases; J trimming: 0 bases; junction bases outside the gene matches: 8. The CDR3 bases are TGTGCCAGCAGCGTCGCGGCGGGGGAGAGCTCCTACGAGCAGTACTTC. This translates into CASSVAAGESSYEQYF.